Following are 21 T cell receptor beta chains from one sample sequenced in a study of early T cells in non-severe SARS-CoV-2 infection. From the 5' RACE reads, TCRdb called clonotypes with MiXCR, one entry per CDR3 protein. The sample carries over 30,000 distinct CDR3 sequences, around 7% recorded once. Sequenced here: whole blood, sampled at baseline. The origin of the receptors is an adult who was a healthcare worker with PCR-confirmed SARS-CoV-2 infection or an uninfected control (not recorded which).

The gene calls are TRBV11-3 and TRBJ2-3; maybe TRBD2 (6 bases). This CDR3 region has 17 residues. Germline loops: CDR1 SGHNT, CDR2 YENEEA. V was shortened by 0 bases and J by 1 base, with 14 bases between the two germline ends. The CDR3 DNA follows: TGTGCCAGCAGCTTAGATCGCCCCGGGAGTGGCACAGATACGCAGTATTTT. Encoded protein: CASSLDRPGSGTDTQYF.

The chain links TRBV9 to TRBJ2-1; 9 bases agree with TRBD1. CDR1 is SGDLS, CDR2 YYNGEE, per germline. With 4 bases clipped from V and 6 bases from J, the junction kept 11 bases outside the gene matches. This CDR3 is 16 amino acids long. Here the CDR3 reads CASSSRTGEIGNEQFF. CDR3 in DNA: TGTGCCAGCAGCTCGAGGACAGGGGAGATTGGCAATGAGCAGTTCTTC.

The table lists this clonotype with many counts. The gene calls are TRBV10-3 and TRBJ2-1, with 8 bases fitting TRBD2. Germline V gene data show CDR1 as ENHRY and CDR2 as SYGVKD. V trimming: 7 bases; J trimming: 4 bases; junction bases outside the gene matches: 15. CDR3 length equals 17 residues. The CDR3 is CAITSGGAGAPYNEQFF. The DNA of the CDR3 is TGTGCCATCACCTCGGGGGGAGCGGGAGCTCCGTACAATGAGCAGTTCTTC.

This clonotype was seen at least ten times. The chain carries TRBV29-1 and TRBJ1-5; 7 nucleotides agree with TRBD1. J was trimmed by 5 bases and V by 5 bases; bases with no gene match: 9. This CDR3 spans 14 amino acids. CDR1 is SQVTM, CDR2 ANQGSEA, per germline. The CDR3 coding sequence is TGCAGCGTTAGCCATGGGACAGCCTATCAGCCCCAGCATTTT. Translation: CSVSHGTAYQPQHF.

The chain links TRBV24-1 to TRBJ2-1; the D gene is possibly TRBD1 (5 bases). Germline CDR1 KGHDR, CDR2 SFDVKD. This CDR3 spans 16 amino acids. The ends were cut back, 1 base at V and 7 bases at J, with 16 bases in the middle. The CDR3 DNA is TGTGCCACCAGTGATTTCGGGCAGGGCCATGGGAATGAGCAGTTCTTC. This translates into CATSDFGQGHGNEQFF.

The chain has TRBV5-4 and TRBJ1-4, with TRBD1 identical over 10 bases. Per the germline V gene, CDR1 is SGHNT and CDR2 is YYREEE (reference sequence). Trimming removed 4 bases from V and 6 bases from J; junction bases left unmatched: 3. CDR3 length: 14 amino acids. CDR3 sequence (DNA): TGTGCCAGCAGCCTGACAGGGGGCGATGAAAAACTGTTTTTT. Amino acid sequence: CASSLTGGDEKLFF.

This clonotype was counted at least ten times. V usage is TRBV20-1 and J usage is TRBJ2-7, with D unresolved. V lost 6 bases, J lost 3 bases, and 12 bases lay in between. Germline values: CDR1 DFQATT, CDR2 SNEGSKA (reference sequence). The CDR3 runs to 12 residues. The CDR3 region has the DNA TGCAGTGCCCTGTCCAGCTTCTACGAGCAGTACTTC. Translated, it gives CSALSSFYEQYF.

This clonotype appeared a few times. The CDR3 sequence: CASGTGLSYNEQFF. As DNA, the CDR3 is TGTGCCAGTGGGACAGGACTTTCCTACAATGAGCAGTTCTTC. The chain is built from TRBV5-6 and TRBJ2-1; 8 bases are shared with TRBD1. CDR1 SGHDT and CDR2 YYEEEE come from the germline V gene. Germline trimming cut 8 bases from V and 1 base from J; bases unmatched to any gene: 5. The CDR3 consists of 14 residues.

This clonotype was counted at least ten times. This chain connects TRBV5-4 to TRBJ2-1, with 10 nucleotides matching TRBD2. CDR1 is SGHNT and CDR2 is YYREEE in the germline V gene (reference sequence). The V segment lost 3 bases and the J segment 6 bases; nucleotides outside the gene matches: 6. This CDR3 spans 15 amino acids. CDR3 amino acids: CASSSGLAAINEQFF. The DNA of the CDR3 is TGTGCCAGCAGCTCCGGACTAGCGGCGATCAATGAGCAGTTCTTC. The whole variable domain, remainder taken from reference TRBV5-4 and TRBJ2-1, is ETGVTQSPTHLIKTRGQQVTLRCSSQSGHNTVSWYQQALGQGPQFIFQYYREEENGRGNFPPRFSGLQFPNYSSELNVNALELDDSALYLCASSSGLAAINEQFFGPGTRLTVL.

This clonotype was seen repeatedly, ten times or more. The V gene is TRBV5-1, the J gene TRBJ1-4; D remains ambiguous. V was clipped by 0 bases and J by 8 bases, with 17 bases between them. CDR3 size: 16 residues. Germline V gene data show CDR1 as SGHRS and CDR2 as YFSETQ. The CDR3 region has the DNA TGCGCCAGCAGCTTGGACCCCGCCATTTTAGGAGAAAAACTGTTTTTT. Translated: CASSLDPAILGEKLFF.

This clonotype was seen only a few times. V usage is TRBV15 and J usage is TRBJ2-2; D is unclear. The CDR3 consists of 13 residues. V gave up 0 bases and J gave up 7 bases, with 6 bases separating them. CDR1 is LNHNV and CDR2 is YYDKDF in the germline V gene (reference sequence). The CDR3 region has the DNA TGTGCCACCAGCAGAGATCTGGGCGGGGAGCTGTTTTTT. Its translation: CATSRDLGGELFF.

V usage is TRBV7-9 and J usage is TRBJ2-6, with D possibly TRBD2 on 5 matching bases. The CDR3 is 22 residues long. Trimming left V 4 bases short and J 0 bases short, with 28 bases between. Germline CDR1 SEHNR, CDR2 FQNEAQ (reference sequence). Written as DNA, the CDR3 is TGTGCCAGCAGCTACCCCCTGGGTATTACCCCGGGGAGTAACTCTGGGGCCAACGTCCTGACTTTC. This codes for CASSYPLGITPGSNSGANVLTF.

This clonotype was seen a few times. The chain links TRBV30 to TRBJ1-1, with D perhaps TRBD1 (5 bases). This CDR3 is built from 11 residues. The germline gives CDR1 GTSNPN, CDR2 SVGIG (reference sequence). Trimming cost V 7 bases and J 6 bases, with 12 bases left between them. The CDR3 loop reads CASGHRSEAFF. The CDR3 DNA reads as TGTGCCTCCGGACACAGGTCTGAAGCTTTCTTT.

In its sample, this clonotype was seen many times. The chain has TRBV5-4 and TRBJ2-4, with 8 bases aligning to TRBD2. The length of the CDR3 is 18 residues. Trimming cost V 0 bases and J 0 bases; bases outside gene matches: 8. Germline V gives CDR1 SGHNT, CDR2 YYREEE (reference sequence). The CDR3 sequence is CASSLAISGTVAKNIQYF. CDR3 nucleotides: TGTGCCAGCAGCTTGGCTATTAGCGGGACGGTAGCCAAAAACATTCAGTACTTC.

There are many counts of this clonotype. The chain combines TRBV11-3 with TRBJ2-3; no clear D gene. CDR1 and CDR2 (germline): SGHNT, YENEEA. This CDR3 is built from 12 residues. The V end lost 7 bases, the J end lost 2 bases, and 7 bases lay between the germline ends. The CDR3 sequence: CASMDFTDTQYF. In DNA, the CDR3 is TGTGCCAGCATGGATTTCACAGATACGCAGTATTTT.

In this sample, this clonotype turned up many times. V usage is TRBV9 and J usage is TRBJ2-3, with D maybe TRBD2 (6 bases). Per the germline V gene, CDR1 is SGDLS and CDR2 is YYNGEE. V was cut by 3 bases and J by 4 bases, with 21 bases left in between. The CDR3 sequence is 17 residues long. DNA for the CDR3: TGTGCCAGCAGCGGCGGGGCGGGGACCGCAGTGGCAGATACGCAGTATTTT. Its translation is CASSGGAGTAVADTQYF.

The chain recombines TRBV4-2 with TRBJ2-7, with 8 bases matching TRBD2. V was clipped by 4 bases and J by 3 bases; unmatched bases: 11. Germline V gene data show CDR1 as LGHNA and CDR2 as YNFKEQ. The CDR3 loop spans 16 amino acids. CDR3 amino acids: CASSRELAVPGYEQYF. DNA of the CDR3: TGTGCCAGCAGCCGGGAACTAGCGGTTCCGGGCTACGAGCAGTACTTC.

This clonotype was seen at least ten times. The CDR3 nucleotides are TGTGCCAGCAGCTTAGTTCGATTGGGGATCAACGTGGAGACCCAGTACTTC. Amino acid sequence: CASSLVRLGINVETQYF. The chain combines TRBV7-9 with TRBJ2-5; D is unresolved. Germline V gene sequence: CDR1 SEHNR, CDR2 FQNEAQ (reference sequence). The V end was cut by 1 base, the J end by 5 bases, with 20 bases between. The CDR3 length is 17 residues.

The J gene is TRBJ2-5, the V gene TRBV6-2 or TRBV6-3; 7 bases are a match to TRBD1. CDR1 and CDR2 (germline): MNHEY, SVGEGT. Trimming at V came to 5 bases and at J to 4 bases, leaving 1 base not matched to a gene. The length of the CDR3 is 12 residues. In DNA, the CDR3 is TGTGCCAGCAGTCGGACAGGAGAGACCCAGTACTTC. Translating gives CASSRTGETQYF.

V usage is TRBV12-3 or TRBV12-4 and J usage is TRBJ1-5; unclear D gene. The CDR3 runs to 13 residues. The ends were cut back, 4 bases at V and 7 bases at J, with 11 bases in the middle. CDR3 region: CASSSLRNQPQHF. The DNA of the CDR3 is TGTGCCAGCAGTTCCCTCCGAAACCAGCCCCAGCATTTT.

In this sample, this clonotype turned up many times. The chain combines TRBV7-9 with TRBJ2-5; 10 nucleotides match TRBD1. The trim removed 5 bases at V and 5 bases at J, leaving 14 bases unmatched. The germline CDR1 and CDR2 sequences are SEHNR and FQNEAQ (reference sequence). This CDR3 is built from 17 residues. CDR3: CASSLGQGEPSRETQYF. The DNA for the CDR3 is TGTGCCAGCAGCCTAGGACAGGGGGAGCCTTCTCGGGAGACCCAGTACTTC.